Listed here are 26 T cell receptor beta chains from one sample, sequenced in a study of shared clonotypes between healthy human individuals. Positively selected for CCR7, the CD45RO-negative cells used as naive CD8 cells excluded terminally differentiated effector memory CD45RA+ cells. Some clones are missing from TCRdb's copy, which holds only in-frame ones; the method was immunoSEQ multiplex PCR. The table records hundreds of thousands of clones, about 90% of them present only once. The sequenced sample consisted of naive CD8+ T cells sorted from blood. The receptors stem from a man aged 30 to 39 in good health.

The gene calls are TRBV28 and TRBJ2-3; D call uncertain. Germline values: CDR1 MDHEN, CDR2 SYDVKM. The V gene lost 6 bases and the J gene lost 1 base, with 17 bases spanning the gap. This CDR3 is built from 16 residues. Here the CDR3 reads CASRWVGADRTDTQYF. Written as DNA, the CDR3 is TGTGCCAGCAGGTGGGTTGGCGCGGACCGCACAGATACGCAGTATTTT.

This chain uses TRBV7-9 with TRBJ2-5; 7 bases align to TRBD1. V gave up 5 bases and J gave up 5 bases; unmatched junction bases: 8. CDR1 is SEHNR and CDR2 is FQNEAQ in the germline V gene (reference sequence). The CDR3 contains 14 residues. The CDR3 loop is CASSQQGYGETQYF. The CDR3 coding sequence is TGTGCCAGCAGCCAACAGGGGTATGGGGAGACCCAGTACTTC.

A few counts support this clone. This rearrangement joins TRBV27 to TRBJ2-7; D not resolved. Germline loops: CDR1 MNHEY, CDR2 SMNVEV (reference sequence). CDR3 length equals 13 residues. Trimming cost V 0 bases and J 2 bases, with 5 bases left between them. This chain's CDR3 is CASSLSFTYEQYF. The CDR3 DNA reads as TGTGCCAGCAGTTTATCGTTCACCTACGAGCAGTACTTC.

This chain joins TRBV7-9 and TRBJ2-3, with D perhaps TRBD2 (6 bases). Germline V lookup: CDR1 SEHNR, CDR2 FQNEAQ (reference sequence). This CDR3 region has 15 residues. V lost 5 bases and J 2 bases, leaving 14 bases between the germline ends. The CDR3 here is CASSPPRGLTDTQYF. CDR3 DNA sequence: TGTGCCAGCAGCCCCCCGCGGGGACTCACAGATACGCAGTATTTT. The full variable domain, completed using reference TRBV7-9 and TRBJ2-3, is DTGVSQNPRHKITKRGQNVTFRCDPISEHNRLYWYRQTLGQGPEFLTYFQNEAQLEKSRLLSDRFSAERPKGSFSTLEIQRTEQGDSAMYLCASSPPRGLTDTQYFGPGTRLTVL.

The genes are TRBV27 and TRBJ2-7; 7 positions agree with TRBD1. The ends lost 2 bases at V and 3 bases at J; junction bases unmatched: 7. The CDR3 spans 15 residues. Per the germline V gene, CDR1 is MNHEY and CDR2 is SMNVEV (reference sequence). The CDR3 nucleotides read TGTGCCAGCAGTTTAGTAGGGGGCATTTTCTACGAGCAGTACTTC. Translation: CASSLVGGIFYEQYF.

V is TRBV6-4 and J is TRBJ2-1; D remains unclear. Trimming removed 0 bases from V and 9 bases from J, with 9 bases in between. Germline CDR1 is MRHNA and CDR2 is SNTAGT. The CDR3 has 13 residues. CDR3 bases: TGTGCCAGCAGTGACTCGAATTACGGTGAGCAGTTCTTC. Protein product: CASSDSNYGEQFF.

The gene calls are TRBV7-9 and TRBJ2-5; D unclear. The J call is uncertain, as TRBJ2-7 better fits the DNA end. The CDR3 covers 12 residues. Germline lookup yields CDR1 SEHNR and CDR2 FQNEAQ (reference sequence). The CDR3 is CASSSGPLEQYF. Here the CDR3 DNA reads TGTGCCAGCAGCTCAGGACCTCTCGAGCAGTACTTC.

The table lists this clone with a count of one. The V gene is TRBV19, the J gene TRBJ1-2, with a weak D call TRBD1 (6 bases). The CDR3 covers 16 residues. V gave up 0 bases and J gave up 0 bases, with 11 bases separating them. Germline CDR1 and CDR2: LNHDA and SQIVND (reference sequence). The CDR3 loop reads CASSIDEDRANYGYTF. DNA for the CDR3: TGTGCCAGTAGTATAGATGAGGACAGAGCTAACTATGGCTACACCTTC.

The chain carries TRBV25-1 and TRBJ1-2; D possibly corresponds to TRBD1 (6 bases). The CDR3 length is 15 residues. The V end lost 1 base, the J end lost 4 bases, and 13 bases lay between the germline ends. Germline CDR1 is MGHDK and CDR2 is SYGVNS. The CDR3 is CASSESGGWGYGYTF. CDR3 nucleotide sequence: TGTGCCAGCAGTGAATCCGGGGGCTGGGGCTATGGCTACACCTTC.

V usage is TRBV14 and J usage is TRBJ2-5; 9 bases are shared with TRBD2. Per germline, CDR1 SGHDN and CDR2 FVKESK. The CDR3 has 16 residues. The J segment lost 5 bases and the V segment lost 4 bases, leaving 11 bases of the junction unmatched. DNA for the CDR3: TGTGCCAGCAGCCCTGGGAGTAGCGGGAGTAAGGAGACCCAGTACTTC. It specifies CASSPGSSGSKETQYF.

J is TRBJ2-3 and V is TRBV30; 7 bases are shared with TRBD2. Germline V CDR1 and CDR2: GTSNPN, SVGIG (reference sequence). Losses at the gene ends were 1 base for V and 4 bases for J; bases not matched to a gene: 8. There are 15 residues in the CDR3. This CDR3 reads CAWSEGGGVADTQYF. CDR3 DNA sequence: TGTGCCTGGAGTGAGGGCGGGGGAGTGGCAGATACGCAGTATTTT.

The chain carries TRBV7-8 and TRBJ2-1, with D perhaps assigned TRBD1 or TRBD2 (6 bases each). Germline V CDR1 and CDR2: SGHVS, FQNEAQ. Trimming stripped 5 bases from V and 3 bases from J, with 20 bases between. The length of the CDR3 is 17 residues. The DNA of the CDR3 is TGTGCCAGCAGCACCGGAGGGACACCCCTGGGCTACAATGAGCAGTTCTTC. Translation gives CASSTGGTPLGYNEQFF.

The chain employs TRBV7-9 and TRBJ1-4, with 9 positions matching TRBD1. This CDR3 is 14 amino acids long. V lost 4 bases to trimming and J lost 7 bases; unmatched junction nucleotides: 4. Germline V gives CDR1 SEHNR, CDR2 FQNEAQ (reference sequence). The DNA for the CDR3 is TGTGCCAGCAGCTATGGACAGGGGTCTGAAAAACTGTTTTTT. It encodes CASSYGQGSEKLFF.

V is TRBV5-8 and J is TRBJ2-7; 8 bases line up with TRBD2. This CDR3 is built from 14 residues. Trimming removed 6 bases from V and 5 bases from J; junction bases left unmatched: 10. Germline V gives CDR1 SGHTS, CDR2 YDEGEE. The CDR3 sequence is CASTQREFSDEQYF. DNA for the CDR3: TGTGCCAGCACCCAGCGGGAGTTTTCAGACGAGCAGTACTTC.

The J gene is TRBJ1-1, the V gene TRBV6-5, with D possibly TRBD1 on 5 matching bases. The CDR3 totals 12 residues. Trimming left V 4 bases short and J 6 bases short, with 9 bases between. Germline values: CDR1 MNHEY, CDR2 SVGAGI. CDR3 sequence (DNA): TGTGCCAGCAGTTCTGGGACTTCTGAAGCTTTCTTT. It specifies CASSSGTSEAFF.

The chain combines TRBV27 with TRBJ2-7; tentative D call: TRBD2 (6 bases). V was cut by 3 bases and J by 6 bases, with 15 bases left in between. The CDR3 extends over 14 amino acids. CDR1 and CDR2 from the germline V gene are MNHEY and SMNVEV (reference sequence). The CDR3, as DNA: TGTGCCAGCAGTTTCGGGGGTTCGACATTCGAGCAGTACTTC. This gives the protein CASSFGGSTFEQYF.

The chain links TRBV7-8 to TRBJ1-5; D possibly corresponds to TRBD1 (6 bases). Germline values: CDR1 SGHVS, CDR2 FQNEAQ. The germline V and J ends were trimmed by 5 bases and 5 bases, with 13 bases remaining between them. This CDR3 is 14 amino acids long. The CDR3 sequence is CASSLQGGDQPQHF. The CDR3 region has the DNA TGTGCCAGCAGCCTTCAAGGGGGGGATCAGCCCCAGCATTTT.

The V and J genes are TRBV27 and TRBJ2-2, with 8 bases that match TRBD2. J gave up 5 bases and V 2 bases, and 1 base lay outside the gene matches. The CDR3 totals 14 residues. Germline V gene sequence: CDR1 MNHEY, CDR2 SMNVEV (reference sequence). Written as DNA, the CDR3 is TGTGCCAGCAGTTTAGGCGGGAGGACCGGGGAGCTGTTTTTT. Amino acid sequence: CASSLGGRTGELFF.

This chain joins TRBV7-8 and TRBJ2-1; 7 nucleotides match TRBD2. Trimming at V came to 0 bases and at J to 9 bases, leaving 8 bases not matched to a gene. The V gene's germline CDR1 is SGHVS and CDR2 FQNEAQ. The CDR3 is 15 residues long. The CDR3 DNA is TGTGCCAGCAGCTTAGCGGGAGGGCGGAACCGTGAGCAGTTCTTC. It encodes CASSLAGGRNREQFF.

The chain has TRBV7-9 and TRBJ2-1; 9 bases map to TRBD1. The CDR3 contains 18 residues. V was clipped by 5 bases and J by 7 bases; unmatched bases: 18. CDR1 is SEHNR, CDR2 FQNEAQ, per germline (reference sequence). CDR3 sequence: CASSPMPWDREKTNEQFF. CDR3 nucleotide sequence: TGTGCCAGCAGCCCCATGCCCTGGGACAGGGAAAAGACGAATGAGCAGTTCTTC.

This rearrangement joins TRBV6-6 to TRBJ1-2, with 7 bases lining up with TRBD1. CDR3 size: 12 residues. Looked up from germline, CDR1 is MNHNY and CDR2 is SVGAGI (reference sequence). V lost 8 bases to trimming and J lost 3 bases; unmatched junction nucleotides: 3. The chain's CDR3 is CASRGTDYGYTF. DNA of the CDR3: TGTGCCAGCCGAGGGACAGACTATGGCTACACCTTC.

The CDR3 region has the DNA TGTGCCAGCAGCTTTGCCGGGAGGGCCTATGAGACCCAGTACTTC. Translation: CASSFAGRAYETQYF. The chain employs TRBV11-2 and TRBJ2-5; 8 nucleotides line up with TRBD2. V lost 3 bases, J lost 5 bases, and 8 bases stayed unmatched. Per germline, CDR1 SGHAT and CDR2 FQNNGV. The CDR3 runs 15 residues.

The J gene is TRBJ2-7, the V gene TRBV5-1; 11 bases are a match to TRBD2. Per germline, CDR1 SGHRS and CDR2 YFSETQ. The CDR3 sequence is 16 residues long. The junction had 6 bases not matched to a gene; V was cut back by 4 bases and J by 0 bases. The CDR3 DNA sequence: TGCGCCAGCAGCCTAAGGACTAGCGGGTTCTCCTACGAGCAGTACTTC. Protein sequence: CASSLRTSGFSYEQYF.

V usage is TRBV9 and J usage is TRBJ1-2; the match to TRBD1 covers 7 bases. This CDR3 has 16 amino acids. V lost 2 bases to trimming and J lost 0 bases; unmatched junction nucleotides: 7. Looked up from germline, CDR1 is SGDLS and CDR2 is YYNGEE. The chain's CDR3 is CASSVGTADPNYGYTF. The CDR3, as DNA: TGTGCCAGCAGCGTGGGGACAGCAGATCCTAACTATGGCTACACCTTC.

Concerning this clone: Other DNA sequences in the same sample also yield this CDR3. J is TRBJ1-5 and V is TRBV30, with D perhaps TRBD1 (6 bases). The CDR3 extends over 14 amino acids. Germline V gene lookup returns CDR1 GTSNPN and CDR2 SVGIG (reference sequence). V was trimmed by 0 bases and J by 7 bases, leaving 13 bases between them. CDR3 amino acids: CAWSVGTGRQPQHF. Here the CDR3 DNA reads TGTGCCTGGAGTGTTGGTACAGGGAGGCAGCCCCAGCATTTT. Full variable domain (rest looked up from reference TRBV30 and TRBJ1-5): SQTIHQWPATLVQPVGSPLSLECTVEGTSNPNLYWYRQAAGRGLQLLFYSVGIGQISSEVPQNLSASRPQDRQFILSSKKLLLSDSGFYLCAWSVGTGRQPQHFGDGTRLSIL.

This sequence joins TRBV28 and TRBJ2-7; possible D gene TRBD2, 6 bases. The CDR3 is 11 amino acids. Per germline, CDR1 MDHEN and CDR2 SYDVKM. With 2 bases removed from V and 9 bases from J, the gap between germline ends came to 8 bases. CDR3 protein: CASSLGGGQYF. In DNA form, the CDR3 reads TGTGCCAGCAGTTTAGGGGGAGGGCAGTACTTC.